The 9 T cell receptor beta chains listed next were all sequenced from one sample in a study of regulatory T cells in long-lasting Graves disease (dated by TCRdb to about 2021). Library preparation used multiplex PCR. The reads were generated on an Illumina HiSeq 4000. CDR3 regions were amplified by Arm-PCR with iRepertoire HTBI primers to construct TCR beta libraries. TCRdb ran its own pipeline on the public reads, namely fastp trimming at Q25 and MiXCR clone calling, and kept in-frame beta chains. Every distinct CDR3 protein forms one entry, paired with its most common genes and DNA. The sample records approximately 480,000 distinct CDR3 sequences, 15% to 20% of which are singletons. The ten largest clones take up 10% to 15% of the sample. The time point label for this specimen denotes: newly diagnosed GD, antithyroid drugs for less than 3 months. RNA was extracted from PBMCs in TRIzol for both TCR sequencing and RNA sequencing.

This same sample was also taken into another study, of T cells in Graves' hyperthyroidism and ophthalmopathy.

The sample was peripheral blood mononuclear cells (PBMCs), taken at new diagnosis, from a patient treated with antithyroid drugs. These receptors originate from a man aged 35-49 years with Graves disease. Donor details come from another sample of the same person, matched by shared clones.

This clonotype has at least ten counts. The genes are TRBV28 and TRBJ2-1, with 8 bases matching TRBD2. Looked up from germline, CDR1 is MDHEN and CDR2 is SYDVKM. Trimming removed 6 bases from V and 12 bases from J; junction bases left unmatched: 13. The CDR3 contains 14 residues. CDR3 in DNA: TGTGCCAGCAGCCCCGAGGCGGGCGGGAGGCCGCAGTTCTTC. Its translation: CASSPEAGGRPQFF.

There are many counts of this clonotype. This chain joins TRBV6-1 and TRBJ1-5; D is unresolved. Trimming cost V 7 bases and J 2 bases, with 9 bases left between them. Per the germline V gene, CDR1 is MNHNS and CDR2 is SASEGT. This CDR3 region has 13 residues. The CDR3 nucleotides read TGTGCCAGCATCGCCCTAGGCAATCAGCCCCAGCATTTT. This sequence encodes CASIALGNQPQHF.

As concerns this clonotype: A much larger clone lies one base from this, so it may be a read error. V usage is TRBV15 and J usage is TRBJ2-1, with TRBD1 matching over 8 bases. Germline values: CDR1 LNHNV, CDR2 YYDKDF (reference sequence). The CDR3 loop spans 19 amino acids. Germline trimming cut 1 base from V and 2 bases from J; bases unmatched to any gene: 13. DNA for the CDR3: TGTGCCACCAGCAGAGCGGCACAGGGGGAGATAGCGGCCTACAATGAGCAGTTCTTC. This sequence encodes CATSRAAQGEIAAYNEQFF.

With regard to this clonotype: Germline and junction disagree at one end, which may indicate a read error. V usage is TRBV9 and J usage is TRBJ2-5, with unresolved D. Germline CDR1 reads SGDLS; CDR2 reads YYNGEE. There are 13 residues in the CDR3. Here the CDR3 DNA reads TGTGCCGGCAGCTACCAGCTGGGAGAGACCCAGTACTTC. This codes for CAGSYQLGETQYF.

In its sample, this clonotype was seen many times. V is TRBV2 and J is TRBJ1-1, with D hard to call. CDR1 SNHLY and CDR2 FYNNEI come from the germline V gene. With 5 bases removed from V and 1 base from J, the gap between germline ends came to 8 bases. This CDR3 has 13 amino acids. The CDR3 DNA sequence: TGTGCCAGCAGTCAGGTAAAGAACACTGAAGCTTTCTTT. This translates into CASSQVKNTEAFF. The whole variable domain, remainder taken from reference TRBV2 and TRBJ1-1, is EPEVTQTPSHQVTQMGQEVILRCVPISNHLYFYWYRQILGQKVEFLVSFYNNEISEKSEIFDDQFSVERPDGSNFTLKIRSTKLEDSAMYFCASSQVKNTEAFFGQGTRLTVV.

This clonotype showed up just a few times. The chain's CDR3 is CASSEFSPGSYEQYF. As DNA, the CDR3 is TGTGCCAGCAGTGAATTTTCCCCAGGATCCTACGAGCAGTACTTC. The chain is built from TRBV6-2 or TRBV6-3 and TRBJ2-7; D gene uncertain. Germline CDR1 reads MNHEY; CDR2 reads SVGEGT. The V end was cut by 5 bases, the J end by 1 base, with 15 bases between. The CDR3 spans 15 residues.

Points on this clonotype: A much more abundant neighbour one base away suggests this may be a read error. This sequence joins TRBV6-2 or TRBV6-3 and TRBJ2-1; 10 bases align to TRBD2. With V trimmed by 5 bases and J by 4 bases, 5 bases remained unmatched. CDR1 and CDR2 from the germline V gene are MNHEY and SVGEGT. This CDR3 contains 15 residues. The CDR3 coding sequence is TGTGCCAGCAGTCGAACTAGCGGGAAATACAATGAGCAGTTCTTC. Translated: CASSRTSGKYNEQFF.

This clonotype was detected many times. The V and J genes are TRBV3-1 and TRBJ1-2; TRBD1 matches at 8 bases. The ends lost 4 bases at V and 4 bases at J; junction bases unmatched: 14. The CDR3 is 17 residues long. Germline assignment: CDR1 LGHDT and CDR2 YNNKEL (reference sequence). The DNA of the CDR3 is TGTGCCAGCAGCCTGGGACAGGTTTTCAGTGATCGCTATGGCTACACCTTC. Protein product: CASSLGQVFSDRYGYTF. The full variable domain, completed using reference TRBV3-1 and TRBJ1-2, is DTAVSQTPKYLVTQMGNDKSIKCEQNLGHDTMYWYKQDSKKFLKIMFSYNNKELIINETVPNRFSPKSPDKAHLNLHINSLELGDSAVYFCASSLGQVFSDRYGYTFGSGTRLTVV.

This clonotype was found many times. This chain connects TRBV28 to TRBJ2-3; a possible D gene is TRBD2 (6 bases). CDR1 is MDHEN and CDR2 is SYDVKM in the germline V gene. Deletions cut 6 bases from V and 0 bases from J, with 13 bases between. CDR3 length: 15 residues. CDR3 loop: CASSHLATSTDTQYF. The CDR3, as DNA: TGTGCCAGCAGCCACCTAGCGACTAGCACAGATACGCAGTATTTT.